These 9 T cell receptor beta chains came from one sample sequenced in a study of blood T cell repertoires in COVID-19. Sequencing was performed with immunoSEQ multiplex PCR; in TCRdb, only in-frame clones are kept and a portion is missing. The data show about 92,000 clones, with roughly 84% seen just once and approximately 13% held by the top ten. Sequencing used peripheral blood. These receptor sequences come from a human donor in a cohort sampled during active COVID-19.

This chain uses TRBV28 with TRBJ2-5; D is undetermined. CDR1 is MDHEN, CDR2 SYDVKM, per germline. The V gene lost 6 bases and the J gene lost 1 base, with 12 bases spanning the gap. The CDR3 is 14 amino acids. CDR3 nucleotides: TGTGCCAGCAGCCCTTTGCAGGTCCAAGAGACCCAGTACTTC. It encodes CASSPLQVQETQYF. Together with reference TRBV28 and TRBJ2-5, the CDR3 gives the full variable domain: DVKVTQSSRYLVKRTGEKVFLECVQDMDHENMFWYRQDPGLGLRLIYFSYDVKMKEKGDIPEGYSVSREKKERFSLILESASTNQTSMYLCASSPLQVQETQYFGPGTRLLVL.

V is TRBV9 and J is TRBJ2-3, with TRBD2 matching 8 bases. CDR1 is SGDLS and CDR2 is YYNGEE in the germline V gene. The CDR3 loop spans 17 amino acids. With V trimmed by 2 bases and J by 3 bases, 11 bases remained unmatched. Here the CDR3 DNA reads TGTGCCAGCAGCGTGGCAGGGCGGGAGGTAGGGACAGATACGCAGTATTTT. Its protein product is CASSVAGREVGTDTQYF.

This clone was recorded once. The chain joins TRBV14 to TRBJ2-7, with D possibly TRBD1 on 6 matching bases. The CDR3 loop spans 13 amino acids. V was clipped by 3 bases and J by 6 bases, with 12 bases between them. The germline V gene encodes CDR1 SGHDN and CDR2 FVKESK. DNA of the CDR3: TGTGCCAGCAGCCAGAGACAGGTCGGCGAGCAGTACTTC. This translates into CASSQRQVGEQYF. The full variable domain, rest sourced from reference TRBV14 and TRBJ2-7, is EAGVTQFPSHSVIEKGQTVTLRCDPISGHDNLYWYRRVMGKEIKFLLHFVKESKQDESGMPNNRFLAERTGGTYSTLKVQPAELEDSGVYFCASSQRQVGEQYFGPGTRLTVT.

The chain combines TRBV5-1 with TRBJ1-5, with 9 bases that match TRBD1. The J segment lost 7 bases and the V segment lost 4 bases, leaving 6 bases of the junction unmatched. Germline CDR1 is SGHRS and CDR2 is YFSETQ. There are 14 residues in the CDR3. CDR3 loop: CASSGGQGGQPQHF. The CDR3 region has the DNA TGCGCCAGCAGCGGGGGACAGGGAGGACAGCCCCAGCATTTT.

This sequence joins TRBV2 and TRBJ1-1, with TRBD1 as a possible D gene (6 bases). CDR1 and CDR2 (germline): SNHLY, FYNNEI. This CDR3 contains 14 residues. Trimming removed 2 bases from V and 6 bases from J, with 13 bases in between. As DNA, the CDR3 is TGTGCCAGCAGTGAACCGGGGGGCAACGCTGAAGCTTTCTTT. Its translation: CASSEPGGNAEAFF.

This chain uses TRBV5-4 with TRBJ2-3, with D unclear. This CDR3 has 18 residues. Germline V gives CDR1 SGHNT, CDR2 YYREEE (reference sequence). V was shortened by 1 base and J by 0 bases, with 18 bases between the two germline ends. The chain's CDR3 is CASSLPFSHRSSTDTQYF. CDR3 DNA sequence: TGTGCCAGCAGCTTGCCTTTCTCACACCGTTCTAGCACAGATACGCAGTATTTT.

This clone showed up just once. The chain employs TRBV6-7 and TRBJ2-2; 9 bases line up with TRBD2. TRBV6-7 is reported as an ORF; its role is uncertain. V was pared by 10 bases and J by 3 bases, with 3 bases of the junction left unmatched. CDR3 size: 13 residues. CDR3 nucleotide sequence: TGTGCCACGGGCGGGAGGGACACCGGGGAGCTGTTTTTT. Protein: CATGGRDTGELFF.

The chain is built from TRBV7-2 and TRBJ1-5; a possible D gene is TRBD1 (6 bases). Trimming took 5 bases from V and 1 from J, leaving 9 bases between them. CDR3 length: 14 amino acids. The V gene's germline CDR1 is SGHTA and CDR2 FQGNSA. This chain's CDR3 is CASSRQGSNQPQHF. CDR3 coding DNA: TGTGCCAGCAGCCGGCAGGGGAGCAATCAGCCCCAGCATTTT.

The chain recombines TRBV4-3 with TRBJ2-7, with a possible D match to TRBD2 (5 bases). The CDR3 has 16 amino acids. V was pared by 2 bases and J by 3 bases, with 17 bases between. Germline lookup yields CDR1 LGHNA and CDR2 YSLEER. The CDR3, as DNA: TGCGCCAGCAGCCAACAGTACCAGTATCGGGACTACGAGCAGTACTTC. Translation: CASSQQYQYRDYEQYF.